Listed below are T cell receptor beta chains from one sample, sequenced in a study of blood T cell repertoires in COVID-19. Sequencing used immunoSEQ multiplex PCR; TCRdb keeps in-frame clones, though not all of them. The table has around 62,000 clones, approximately 85% seen once. The sample taken for sequencing was peripheral blood. Every receptor here comes from a man between 50 and 59 years old with acute or convalescent COVID-19. CDR3s include the opening cysteine and the closing phenylalanine or tryptophan. A D gene is named only where the DNA matches it firmly. The listing skips clone size in some rows; elsewhere it reads once, few, many or a size class.

v_call	j_call	d_call	clone_size	cdr3_aa	cdr3_nt
TRBV6-5	TRBJ2-7	TRBD1	-	CASSYSDRGLYEQYF	TGTGCCAGCAGTTACTCGGACAGGGGGCTCTACGAGCAGTACTTC
TRBV12-3/TRBV12-4	TRBJ1-2	-	-	CASSETANYGYTF	TGTGCCAGCAGTGAGACAGCTAACTATGGCTACACCTTC
TRBV5-1	TRBJ1-2	-	-	CASSMTPNYGYTF	TGCGCCAGCAGCATGACACCGAACTATGGCTACACCTTC
TRBV19	TRBJ2-1	TRBD1	-	CASSIRGDRGGSSYNEQFF	TGTGCCAGTAGTATCCGAGGGGACAGGGGCGGAAGCTCCTACAATGAGCAGTTCTTC
TRBV15	TRBJ2-7	TRBD2	-	CATSRAPPGLADSYEQYF	TGTGCCACCAGCAGAGCTCCGCCAGGACTAGCGGACTCCTACGAGCAGTACTTC
TRBV28	TRBJ1-5	TRBD1	-	CASSRDRVGQPQHF	TGTGCCAGCAGTAGGGACAGGGTGGGTCAGCCCCAGCATTTT
TRBV4-2	TRBJ1-2	-	-	CASSQVADSADGYTF	TGTGCCAGCAGCCAAGTTGCGGACTCGGCGGATGGCTACACCTTC
TRBV15	TRBJ1-3	-	-	CATSISREGNTIYF	TGTGCCACCAGCATAAGCCGAGAGGGAAACACCATATATTTT
TRBV6-6	TRBJ2-7	-	-	CASSYSGRSYEQYF	TGTGCCAGCAGTTACTCTGGCAGAAGTTACGAGCAGTACTTC
TRBV2	TRBJ1-2	-	-	CASSAGDEGYTF	TGTGCCAGCAGTGCCGGGGATGAGGGCTACACCTTC
TRBV6-5	TRBJ1-6	-	-	CASKPYRDSPLHF	TGTGCCAGCAAACCGTATCGCGATTCACCCCTCCACTTT
TRBV14	TRBJ2-2	TRBD1	-	CASSQLGQATNTGELFF	TGTGCCAGCAGCCAACTAGGACAGGCCACGAACACCGGGGAGCTGTTTTTT
TRBV2	TRBJ2-2	-	-	CASSDGGRNTGELFF	TGTGCCAGCAGTGATGGGGGGAGGAACACCGGGGAGCTGTTTTTT
TRBV18	TRBJ1-1	TRBD1	-	CASSPTGEPEAFF	TGTGCCAGCTCACCTACAGGGGAACCTGAAGCTTTCTTT
TRBV30	TRBJ1-6	-	few	CAWSVPGQFNSPLHF	TGTGCCTGGAGTGTACCTGGGCAGTTTAATTCACCCCTCCACTTT
TRBV14	TRBJ1-1	TRBD1	-	CASSQEGGRGAEAFF	TGTGCCAGCAGCCAAGAAGGGGGCAGGGGGGCTGAAGCTTTCTTT
TRBV24-1	TRBJ2-7	TRBD1	-	CATSDPTGAGEQYF	TGTGCCACCAGTGACCCGACAGGGGCGGGAGAGCAGTACTTC
TRBV24-1	TRBJ2-2	-	-	CATSEGKDRTNTGELFF	TGTGCCACCAGTGAAGGGAAAGACAGGACCAACACCGGGGAGCTGTTTTTT
TRBV19	TRBJ2-3	-	-	CASRSLSSASTDTQYF	TGTGCCAGTAGATCCCTGAGTAGCGCTAGCACAGATACGCAGTATTTT
TRBV28	TRBJ1-2	TRBD1	-	CASSAPFSGQGAQQDGYTF	TGTGCCAGCAGTGCGCCCTTCTCGGGACAGGGGGCTCAGCAGGATGGCTACACCTTC
TRBV6-6	TRBJ2-6	TRBD1	-	CASSPTLPGDSHSGANVLTF	TGTGCCAGCAGCCCGACCCTTCCTGGGGACAGTCACTCTGGGGCCAACGTCCTGACTTTC
TRBV18	TRBJ2-5	TRBD2	-	CASSPPVAGDQETQYF	TGTGCCAGCTCACCACCCGTAGCGGGGGATCAGGAGACCCAGTACTTC
TRBV4-1	TRBJ2-3	-	-	CASSQDPFQPGGTDTQYF	TGCGCCAGCAGCCAAGATCCCTTTCAGCCGGGGGGCACAGATACGCAGTATTTT
TRBV4-1	TRBJ2-5	TRBD1	-	CASSRGQGEQETQYF	TGCGCCAGCAGCCGGGGACAGGGAGAACAAGAGACCCAGTACTTC
TRBV11-2	TRBJ2-1	-	-	CASSLATSYNEQFF	TGTGCCAGCAGCTTGGCCACCTCCTACAATGAGCAGTTCTTC
TRBV30	TRBJ1-4	TRBD1	-	CAWSETGYEKLFF	TGTGCCTGGAGTGAGACAGGGTATGAAAAACTGTTTTTT
TRBV6-6	TRBJ1-2	TRBD1	-	CASSYSGQADLYGYTF	TGTGCCAGCAGTTACTCAGGACAGGCCGACCTCTATGGCTACACCTTC
TRBV3-1/TRBV3-2	TRBJ1-6	-	few	CASSQEQLNSPLHF	TGTGCCAGCAGCCAAGAACAGTTAAATTCACCCCTCCACTTT
TRBV30	TRBJ1-4	-	-	CAWSTRPNEKLFF	TGTGCCTGGAGTACACGCCCGAATGAAAAACTGTTTTTT
TRBV7-2	TRBJ2-3	TRBD2	-	CASSPVVAGGGDTQYF	TGTGCCAGCAGCCCCGTCGTAGCGGGGGGCGGAGATACGCAGTATTTT
TRBV19	TRBJ1-2	TRBD1	-	CASSRDSVNYGYTF	TGTGCCAGTAGTAGGGACAGTGTTAACTATGGCTACACCTTC
TRBV5-1	TRBJ2-3	TRBD2	-	CASKGLERGPDTQYF	TGCGCCAGCAAGGGGTTGGAGCGGGGGCCAGATACGCAGTATTTT
TRBV27	TRBJ2-1	TRBD1	-	CASRDTGTGYSGQFF	TGTGCCAGCAGGGATACCGGGACAGGCTATTCCGGGCAGTTCTTC
TRBV6-5	TRBJ1-1	-	-	CASSFGGGWAGTEAFF	TGTGCCAGCAGTTTCGGGGGGGGATGGGCAGGCACTGAAGCTTTCTTT
TRBV11-3	TRBJ2-2	-	-	CASSSDNLPGELFF	TGTGCCAGCAGCTCTGACAATTTACCCGGGGAGCTGTTTTTT
TRBV7-2	TRBJ2-5	TRBD2	-	CASSLVAGPLGETQYF	TGTGCCAGCAGCTTAGTAGCGGGGCCCCTAGGAGAGACCCAGTACTTC
TRBV6-5	TRBJ2-1	-	-	CASSPPLRGEQFF	TGTGCCAGCAGCCCCCCGCTTAGGGGTGAGCAGTTCTTC
TRBV2	TRBJ2-3	-	-	CASRRLYASTDTQYF	TGTGCCAGCAGACGACTTTACGCGAGCACAGATACGCAGTATTTT
TRBV30	TRBJ1-4	TRBD1	-	CAGQGSEKLFF	TGTGCAGGACAGGGGAGTGAAAAACTGTTTTTT
TRBV2	TRBJ2-3	TRBD2	-	CASSDGGGSTDTQYF	TGTGCCAGCAGTGACGGGGGAGGGAGCACAGATACGCAGTATTTT
TRBV10-2	TRBJ2-1	TRBD2	-	CASSEVELAGRSSYNEQFF	TGCGCCAGCAGTGAGGTCGAACTAGCGGGCAGGAGCTCCTACAATGAGCAGTTCTTC
TRBV6-2/TRBV6-3	TRBJ1-6	-	-	CASSYEAVDSSPLHF	TGTGCCAGCAGTTACGAGGCGGTAGACAGTTCACCCCTCCACTTT
TRBV5-4	TRBJ1-6	-	-	CASSLASGEHSPLHF	TGTGCCAGCAGCTTGGCGTCAGGGGAGCATTCACCCCTCCACTTT
TRBV6-5	TRBJ2-3	TRBD2	-	CASSSGTSGVDTQYF	TGTGCCAGCAGTTCCGGGACTAGCGGGGTAGATACGCAGTATTTT
TRBV5-8	TRBJ2-5	-	-	CASSLGAGQFQETQYF	TGTGCCAGCAGCTTGGGGGCCGGACAGTTCCAAGAGACCCAGTACTTC
TRBV14	TRBJ1-3	-	-	CASTSGISGNTIYF	TGTGCCAGCACGTCGGGTATCTCTGGAAACACCATATATTTT
TRBV7-6	TRBJ1-2	TRBD1	-	CASSVGDRYLVNYGYTF	TGTGCCAGCAGCGTCGGGGACAGGTATTTGGTAAACTATGGCTACACCTTC
TRBV5-6	TRBJ2-1	TRBD2	-	CASTFTSGSYNEQFF	TGTGCCAGCACCTTTACTAGCGGATCCTACAATGAGCAGTTCTTC
TRBV30	TRBJ1-2	-	-	CACLDRNYGYTF	TGTGCCTGCCTCGACAGGAACTATGGCTACACCTTC
TRBV13	TRBJ1-1	-	few	CASSSRGLVNTEAFF	TGTGCCAGCAGCTCCCGAGGGCTCGTGAACACTGAAGCTTTCTTT
TRBV27	TRBJ2-7	-	-	CASSFQGTEQYF	TGTGCCAGCAGTTTTCAGGGAACCGAGCAGTACTTC
TRBV19	TRBJ2-1	-	-	CASSLRAADRRSNEQFF	TGTGCCAGTAGTCTACGGGCCGCGGACAGACGCTCCAATGAGCAGTTCTTC
TRBV6-5	TRBJ1-1	TRBD1	once	CASSRTGENTEAFF	TGTGCCAGCAGTCGGACAGGGGAGAACACTGAAGCTTTCTTT
TRBV9	TRBJ1-2	TRBD1	-	CASSGQRTGYNGYTF	TGTGCCAGCAGCGGACAACGGACAGGCTATAATGGCTACACCTTC
TRBV6-5	TRBJ1-6	TRBD1	-	CASSYGTGISPLHF	TGTGCCAGCAGTTACGGGACAGGGATTTCACCCCTCCACTTT